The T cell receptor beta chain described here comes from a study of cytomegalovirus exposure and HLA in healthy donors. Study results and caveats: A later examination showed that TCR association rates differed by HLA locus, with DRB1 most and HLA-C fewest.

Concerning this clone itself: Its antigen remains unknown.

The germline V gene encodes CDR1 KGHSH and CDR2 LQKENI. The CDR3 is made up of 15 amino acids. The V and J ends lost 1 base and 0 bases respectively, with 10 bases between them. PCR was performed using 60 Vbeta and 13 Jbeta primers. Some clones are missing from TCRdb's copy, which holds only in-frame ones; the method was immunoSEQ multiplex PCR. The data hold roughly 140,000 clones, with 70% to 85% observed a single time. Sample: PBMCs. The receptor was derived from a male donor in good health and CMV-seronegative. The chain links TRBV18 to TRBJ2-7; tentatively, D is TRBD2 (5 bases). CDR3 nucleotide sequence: TGTGCCAGCTCACCACGCGAGGGAAGCTCCTACGAGCAGTACTTC. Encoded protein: CASSPREGSSYEQYF.